The source of this T cell receptor beta chain is a study of blood T cells in healthy people across ages. Then a second PCR, running about 6 to 11 cycles, was carried out with a sample-barcoded 5' primer and a J-beta primer mix. A template-switch adaptor containing 12 random nucleotides labeled each cDNA molecule. TCRdb processed the 5' RACE reads anew with MiXCR; each CDR3 protein has one entry. This repertoire shows 1.5 million or so distinct CDR3 sequences, approximately 39% found once; its top ten account for approximately 4%. The CDR3 length is 15 residues. Trimming stripped 5 bases from V and 3 bases from J, with 15 bases between. The germline gives CDR1 SEHNR, CDR2 FQNEAQ (reference sequence).

The rearrangement joins TRBV7-9 to TRBJ2-3; a weak D match, TRBD1 (5 bases). This TCR was sampled from a woman aged 18-35 years in good health. The sample comprised blood. The CDR3 loop is CASSPTPGWTDTQYF. Written as DNA, the CDR3 is TGTGCCAGCAGCCCGACGCCAGGGTGGACAGATACGCAGTATTTT.